The 31 T cell receptor beta chains below were found in one sample sequenced in a study of human T cells and chemical hapten exposure. During construction of the library, unique molecular identifiers were attached to individual cDNA molecules for quantitative, reproducible TCR counting. TCRdb ran MiXCR on the reads and lists one entry per CDR3 protein. In the table there are around 120,000 distinct CDR3 sequences, 8.5% of which are singletons. Total RNA extraction was carried out from unfractionated whole blood. The sequencing input was whole blood. The receptors were gathered from a human donor in good health. Some clones in this sample may be carry-over from other donors' samples.

This clonotype occurred many times. The chain recombines TRBV10-2 with TRBJ2-1, with D perhaps matching TRBD2 (5 bases). Germline lookup yields CDR1 WSHSY and CDR2 SAAADI. Deletions cut 6 bases from V and 2 bases from J, with 11 bases between. The CDR3 runs to 14 residues. CDR3 DNA: TGCGCCAGCAGCCCAGCGGAGGCCTACAATGAGCAGTTCTTC. It yields the protein CASSPAEAYNEQFF.

This rearrangement joins TRBV10-3 to TRBJ2-7; unclear D gene. V shed 2 bases and J shed 4 bases, with 18 bases lying between them. Germline CDR1 and CDR2: ENHRY and SYGVKD. The CDR3 runs 16 residues. The CDR3, as DNA: TGTGCCATCAGTGAGCCCGTACGAACGAACATTTACGAGCAGTACTTC. It encodes CAISEPVRTNIYEQYF.

This clonotype was seen more than once but under ten times. The V call is TRBV12-3 or TRBV12-4, the J call TRBJ2-4; tentatively, D is TRBD2 (7 bases). This CDR3 comprises 12 residues. Trimming stripped 5 bases from V and 8 bases from J, with 10 bases between. The CDR3 bases are TGTGCCAGCAGTAAAGGGGGGGACATTCAGTACTTC. Protein sequence: CASSKGGDIQYF.

The table lists this clonotype with many counts. The rearrangement links TRBV5-1 to TRBJ2-7, with 8 bases that match TRBD1. V was pared by 3 bases and J by 5 bases, with 4 bases of the junction left unmatched. The V gene's germline CDR1 is SGHRS and CDR2 YFSETQ. CDR3 length: 13 amino acids. CDR3 sequence (DNA): TGCGCCAGCAGCTGGACAGGGTCGGACGAGCAGTACTTC. Translated, it gives CASSWTGSDEQYF.

In its sample, this clonotype was seen a few times. The chain carries TRBV6-1 and TRBJ2-1; the match to TRBD2 covers 9 bases. J lost 9 bases, V lost 1 base, and 10 bases had no gene match. The CDR3 sequence is 16 residues long. Germline assignment: CDR1 MNHNS and CDR2 SASEGT. The CDR3 DNA follows: TGTGCCAGCAGTGAAGTGGCTAGCGGGAAGAGAGGTGAGCAGTTCTTC. Protein product: CASSEVASGKRGEQFF.

The chain carries TRBV27 and TRBJ2-1; 7 nucleotides agree with TRBD2. Unmatched junction bases numbered 7, after V lost 0 bases and J lost 2 bases. CDR3 length: 17 amino acids. Germline V gene data show CDR1 as MNHEY and CDR2 as SMNVEV (reference sequence). CDR3 DNA sequence: TGTGCCAGCAGTTTATCGACAGCGGGACTCCCCTACAATGAGCAGTTCTTC. Its protein product is CASSLSTAGLPYNEQFF.

The chain couples TRBV2 to TRBJ1-3, with D perhaps matching TRBD1 (5 bases). V lost 7 bases to trimming and J lost 9 bases, with 13 bases between them. Germline V gives CDR1 SNHLY, CDR2 FYNNEI. CDR3 length: 12 amino acids. CDR3 sequence (DNA): TGTGCCAGCACGATCGGTGGGGGCACCATATATTTT. Translation gives CASTIGGGTIYF.

This clonotype was counted a few times. This chain uses TRBV24-1 with TRBJ2-2; TRBD1 matches 8 bases. This CDR3 spans 16 amino acids. Trimming removed 4 bases from V and 5 bases from J; junction bases left unmatched: 8. Germline V CDR1 and CDR2: KGHDR, SFDVKD. CDR3 coding DNA: TGTGCCACCAGTGAATCAGGGGGCTGGGGAACCGGGGAGCTGTTTTTT. As protein: CATSESGGWGTGELFF.

V usage is TRBV3-1 and J usage is TRBJ2-1; D may be TRBD1 or TRBD2 (6 bases each). Trimming removed 2 bases at V and 5 bases at J, with 13 bases between. The V gene's germline CDR1 is LGHDT and CDR2 YNNKEL (reference sequence). The CDR3 runs to 15 residues. The CDR3 loop is CASSQIGGSHNEQFF. For the CDR3, the DNA is TGTGCCAGCAGCCAAATAGGGGGGAGTCACAATGAGCAGTTCTTC.

Ten or more counts support this clonotype. DNA of the CDR3: TGCGCCAGCAGCTTGGCCGGACCCGGGGAGCTGTTTTTT. As protein: CASSLAGPGELFF. J is TRBJ2-2 and V is TRBV5-1; D not certain. The CDR3 runs 13 residues. Germline V lookup: CDR1 SGHRS, CDR2 YFSETQ. The V end lost 0 bases, the J end lost 6 bases, and 6 bases lay between the germline ends.

The chain recombines TRBV18 with TRBJ2-3; TRBD1 matches at 7 bases. Germline trimming cut 3 bases from V and 5 bases from J; bases unmatched to any gene: 5. Germline V gives CDR1 KGHSH, CDR2 LQKENI. The CDR3 is made up of 14 amino acids. The CDR3: CASSPAQGVDTQYF. CDR3 DNA sequence: TGTGCCAGCTCACCGGCGCAGGGGGTAGATACGCAGTATTTT.

This clonotype was counted a few times. The rearrangement links TRBV10-2 to TRBJ2-1; 10 bases map to TRBD2. The J segment lost 10 bases and the V segment lost 3 bases, leaving 6 bases of the junction unmatched. The germline gives CDR1 WSHSY, CDR2 SAAADI. The CDR3 has 14 amino acids. Written as DNA, the CDR3 is TGCGCCAGCAGTGACAGCGGGAGGGCCAGAGAGCAGTTCTTC. It yields the protein CASSDSGRAREQFF.

V is TRBV11-3 and J is TRBJ2-3; 7 bases match TRBD1. Germline lookup yields CDR1 SGHNT and CDR2 YENEEA. V dropped 1 base and J dropped 2; count of bases not matched to a gene: 6. There are 16 residues in the CDR3. CDR3 in DNA: TGTGCCAGCAGCTTAGGTAGGGGGCCATACACAGATACGCAGTATTTT. Translating gives CASSLGRGPYTDTQYF.

This clonotype was detected only a few times. This rearrangement joins TRBV9 to TRBJ2-7; unclear D gene. CDR3 length equals 13 residues. V dropped 0 bases and J dropped 2 bases, with 6 bases sitting between them. Germline V lookup: CDR1 SGDLS, CDR2 YYNGEE. CDR3 nucleotides: TGTGCCAGCAGCGTAGACGGCCCCTACGAGCAGTACTTC. As protein: CASSVDGPYEQYF.

This clonotype was detected ten times or more. The CDR3 DNA reads as TGTGCCAGCAGTTACCTGACAGGGGTGGAAGAGACCCAGTACTTC. Encoded protein: CASSYLTGVEETQYF. V is TRBV6-6 and J is TRBJ2-5, with 8 nucleotides matching TRBD1. The CDR3 contains 15 residues. The junction had 5 bases not matched to a gene; V was cut back by 2 bases and J by 3 bases. Per the germline V gene, CDR1 is MNHNY and CDR2 is SVGAGI (reference sequence).

This clonotype showed up many times. The V call is TRBV7-9, the J call TRBJ1-1; 7 nucleotides match TRBD1. Trimming cost V 3 bases and J 2 bases; bases outside gene matches: 12. This CDR3 region has 17 residues. Per germline, CDR1 SEHNR and CDR2 FQNEAQ (reference sequence). Here the CDR3 DNA reads TGTGCCAGCAGCTTGACAGGGCCGGGATTGGAAAACACTGAAGCTTTCTTT. This codes for CASSLTGPGLENTEAFF.

The rearrangement joins TRBV19 to TRBJ1-6, with D perhaps matching TRBD1 (6 bases). The CDR3 consists of 15 residues. The germline CDR1 and CDR2 sequences are LNHDA and SQIVND (reference sequence). V was clipped by 4 bases and J by 2 bases, with 9 bases between them. The CDR3 is CASSTDSAYNSPLHF. For the CDR3, the DNA is TGTGCCAGTAGTACGGACAGCGCCTATAATTCACCCCTCCACTTT.

This clonotype was seen a few times. V gene TRBV25-1 combines with J gene TRBJ1-5, with TRBD1 matching 10 bases. The CDR3 is 14 residues long. Germline lookup yields CDR1 MGHDK and CDR2 SYGVNS. V was clipped by 5 bases and J by 7 bases; unmatched bases: 5. The CDR3 region has the DNA TGTGCCAGCAGTCCCGGACAGGGGGGACAGCCCCAGCATTTT. This encodes CASSPGQGGQPQHF. Full variable domain (outside the CDR3, taken from reference TRBV25-1 and TRBJ1-5): EADIYQTPRYLVIGTGKKITLECSQTMGHDKMYWYQQDPGMELHLIHYSYGVNSTEKGDLSSESTVSRIRTEHFPLTLESARPSHTSQYLCASSPGQGGQPQHFGDGTRLSIL.

This clonotype was observed at least ten times. CDR3 in DNA: TGTGCCAGCAGCCGGGACAGCGCCTCTCTAGCCAAAAACATTCAGTACTTC. It encodes CASSRDSASLAKNIQYF. V is TRBV27 and J is TRBJ2-4, with 7 bases that match TRBD1. Germline loops: CDR1 MNHEY, CDR2 SMNVEV (reference sequence). The CDR3 has 17 amino acids. Trimming at V came to 6 bases and at J to 0 bases, leaving 11 bases not matched to a gene.

Many counts were recorded for this clonotype. The chain uses TRBV3-1 and TRBJ1-2; D not certain. The V end was cut by 4 bases, the J end by 5 bases, with 11 bases between. Germline CDR1 and CDR2: LGHDT and YNNKEL (reference sequence). The length of the CDR3 is 13 residues. CDR3: CASSREVLYGYTF. DNA for the CDR3: TGTGCCAGCAGCCGTGAGGTTCTGTATGGCTACACCTTC.

The chain has TRBV6-5 and TRBJ2-1, with TRBD2 matching 8 bases. Germline V gives CDR1 MNHEY, CDR2 SVGAGI. V shed 6 bases and J 8 bases; nucleotides not matched to a gene: 12. The CDR3 totals 15 residues. CDR3 sequence (DNA): TGTGCCAGCAGCACCCCGGCAGCGGGGGCCGATGAGCAGTTCTTC. Amino acid sequence: CASSTPAAGADEQFF.

This clonotype has just a few counts. The CDR3 DNA follows: TGCAGTGCTAGAAAGCCAGGGAGGGGAGGTGACACTGAAGCTTTCTTT. This gives the protein CSARKPGRGGDTEAFF. The chain employs TRBV20-1 and TRBJ1-1; possibly TRBD1 for D (5 bases). The ends were cut back, 2 bases at V and 3 bases at J, with 19 bases in the middle. The CDR3 has 16 amino acids. CDR1 DFQATT and CDR2 SNEGSKA come from the germline V gene (reference sequence).

With respect to this clonotype: A clone one base away is much larger, so this may be a read error. The chain joins TRBV2 to TRBJ1-1; 8 bases are a match to TRBD1. This CDR3 region has 13 residues. CDR1 is SNHLY and CDR2 is FYNNEI in the germline V gene. Written as DNA, the CDR3 is TGTGGCAGCACCCCCAGGACAGGGACTGAAGCTTTCTTT. This translates into CGSTPRTGTEAFF.

This clonotype was counted a few times. CDR3 DNA sequence: TGCGCCAGCAGCTCAAGGACAGCCTATTCCTACAATGAGCAGTTCTTC. Protein: CASSSRTAYSYNEQFF. The chain combines TRBV5-1 with TRBJ2-1, with D tentatively TRBD1 (6 bases). V was clipped by 3 bases and J by 1 base, with 14 bases between them. The CDR3 is 16 residues long. The germline gives CDR1 SGHRS, CDR2 YFSETQ.

The chain uses TRBV12-5 and TRBJ1-2; no definite D call. There are 14 residues in the CDR3. With 3 bases removed from V and 1 base from J, the gap between germline ends came to 9 bases. CDR1 is LGHNT, CDR2 FRNRAP, per germline. The CDR3 is CASGFSGLNYGYTF. CDR3 nucleotides: TGTGCTAGTGGTTTCTCAGGACTTAACTATGGCTACACCTTC.

This clonotype appeared a few times. The chain has TRBV6-1 and TRBJ1-5; D might be TRBD1 (5 bases). CDR1 is MNHNS and CDR2 is SASEGT in the germline V gene. Trimming took off 6 bases at V and 2 bases at J, with 14 bases between the two ends. This CDR3 has 15 residues. The CDR3 nucleotides are TGTGCCAGCAGGGGAGGGGTATTTGGCAATCAGCCCCAGCATTTT. This sequence encodes CASRGGVFGNQPQHF.

This clonotype was observed a few times. This chain connects TRBV11-2 to TRBJ2-7, with D possibly TRBD1 on 5 matching bases. The V and J ends lost 4 bases and 6 bases respectively, with 13 bases between them. Germline CDR1 reads SGHAT; CDR2 reads FQNNGV. The CDR3 sequence is 13 residues long. The CDR3 nucleotides read TGTGCCAGCAGCTGGGCAGGGCCCGGCGAGCAGTACTTC. Residues: CASSWAGPGEQYF.

This clonotype has at least ten counts. This sequence joins TRBV3-1 and TRBJ1-5; D is unclear. Trimming removed 0 bases at V and 3 bases at J, with 9 bases between. CDR1 is LGHDT and CDR2 is YNNKEL in the germline V gene (reference sequence). The CDR3 is made up of 15 amino acids. The CDR3: CASSQDAAFNQPQHF. DNA of the CDR3: TGTGCCAGCAGCCAAGATGCAGCTTTCAATCAGCCCCAGCATTTT.

The chain combines TRBV4-2 with TRBJ2-7, with TRBD1 identical over 7 bases. The length of the CDR3 is 18 residues. V gave up 3 bases and J gave up 3 bases; unmatched junction bases: 17. Germline V CDR1 and CDR2: LGHNA, YNFKEQ. CDR3 sequence (DNA): TGTGCCAGCAGCCATCCATTGGGGGTCGGGACAGACAACTACGAGCAGTACTTC. Residues: CASSHPLGVGTDNYEQYF.

The chain has TRBV9 and TRBJ2-1; 8 bases are a match to TRBD1. Per germline, CDR1 SGDLS and CDR2 YYNGEE. This CDR3 has 15 residues. V shed 4 bases, J shed 7 bases, and the junction held 10 bases outside the gene matches. This CDR3 is CASSLGGQGFNEQFF. The CDR3 DNA reads TGTGCCAGCAGCCTTGGAGGACAGGGATTTAATGAGCAGTTCTTC.

This clonotype was observed at least ten times. V gene TRBV11-2 combines with J gene TRBJ1-2; no reliable D call. CDR1 SGHAT and CDR2 FQNNGV come from the germline V gene. This CDR3 contains 14 residues. V was shortened by 0 bases and J by 5 bases, with 10 bases between the two germline ends. This CDR3 is CASSLDLAPYGYTF. The CDR3 bases are TGTGCCAGCAGCTTAGACCTGGCGCCGTATGGCTACACCTTC. Looking up the rest from reference TRBV11-2 and TRBJ1-2 gives the full variable domain: EAGVAQSPRYKIIEKRQSVAFWCNPISGHATLYWYQQILGQGPKLLIQFQNNGVVDDSQLPKDRFSAERLKGVDSTLKIQPAKLEDSAVYLCASSLDLAPYGYTFGSGTRLTVV.